Listed below are T cell receptor beta chains from one sample, sequenced in a study of T cells in tuberculosis. Produced via immunoSEQ multiplex PCR; TCRdb's table is partial and in-frame only. The data hold roughly 35,000 clones, with 93% observed a single time. Sequences were obtained from PBMCs. Source of these receptors: a donor between 10 and 35 years old with latent tuberculosis or without tuberculosis infection. Each CDR3 is given with its conserved first and last residue. A D gene is named only where the DNA matches it firmly. Some rows have no size entry. The others give once, few or many, or a class for an expanded clone.

D: .; V: TRBV27; J: TRBJ1-1; size: .; DNA: TGTGCCAGCAGTTTATCTTGGCCCGTAAACACTGAAGCTTTCTTT; CDR3: CASSLSWPVNTEAFF
D: .; V: TRBV30; J: TRBJ1-4; size: few; DNA: TGTGCCTGGAGTAGGCAACAGCCTCCTTATGAAAAACTGTTTTTT; CDR3: CAWSRQQPPYEKLFF
D: .; V: TRBV2; J: TRBJ1-1; size: .; DNA: TGTGCCAGCAGTGAGGACACGAACACTGAAGCTTTCTTT; CDR3: CASSEDTNTEAFF
D: TRBD1; V: TRBV4-1; J: TRBJ2-7; size: .; DNA: TGCGCCAGCAGCAAAGAGGGACAGGGGGCCGAGCAGTACTTC; CDR3: CASSKEGQGAEQYF
D: .; V: TRBV5-1; J: TRBJ1-1; size: .; DNA: TGCGCCAGCAGCCCTGAGACAGGTTTCAACACTGAAGCTTTCTTT; CDR3: CASSPETGFNTEAFF
D: .; V: TRBV10-2; J: TRBJ2-2; size: .; DNA: TGCGCCAGCAGTAATGAGGGCTCCGGGGAGCTGTTTTTT; CDR3: CASSNEGSGELFF
D: TRBD2; V: TRBV30; J: TRBJ2-1; size: .; DNA: TGTGCCTGGAGTTTTTCTGCTAGCGGGGGGGAAGTTAATGAGCAGTTCTTC; CDR3: CAWSFSASGGEVNEQFF
D: .; V: TRBV5-4; J: TRBJ1-2; size: once; DNA: TGTGCCAGCAGCTTGGCACAATTGGGGAGTGATGGCTACACCTTC; CDR3: CASSLAQLGSDGYTF
D: TRBD2; V: TRBV4-3; J: TRBJ2-1; size: once; DNA: TGCGCCAGCAGCCAAGATACGGCGGGGGGGTGGAATGAGCAGTTCTTC; CDR3: CASSQDTAGGWNEQFF
D: .; V: TRBV19; J: TRBJ1-2; size: .; DNA: TGTGCCAGTAGTATGAGACAGCTCCTCCCCGGTGGCTACACCTTC; CDR3: CASSMRQLLPGGYTF
D: .; V: TRBV7-6; J: TRBJ2-6; size: .; DNA: TGTGCCAGCAGCCCCGACAGCCAGGGGGCCAACGTCCTGACTTTC; CDR3: CASSPDSQGANVLTF
D: .; V: TRBV19; J: TRBJ1-2; size: .; DNA: TGTGCCACTTCACTCTCTAACTATGGCTACACCTTC; CDR3: CATSLSNYGYTF
D: TRBD2; V: TRBV19; J: TRBJ2-1; size: .; DNA: TGTGCCAGCTCCCCCTGGGGGGGCTACAATGAGCAGTTCTTC; CDR3: CASSPWGGYNEQFF
D: TRBD1; V: TRBV27; J: TRBJ2-6; size: .; DNA: TGTGCCAGCAGTCCCGCCCTCGGACAGGCTGCTCCTGAGGCCAACGTCCTGACTTTC; CDR3: CASSPALGQAAPEANVLTF
D: .; V: TRBV4-3; J: TRBJ1-4; size: .; DNA: TGCGCCAGCAGCCAAGAGGATCGGCTGGGCGAAAAACTGTTTTTT; CDR3: CASSQEDRLGEKLFF
D: .; V: TRBV7-9; J: TRBJ2-5; size: .; DNA: TGTGCCATGCAAGGGGCTCTTGGTGCGGAGACCCAGTACTTC; CDR3: CAMQGALGAETQYF
D: TRBD2; V: TRBV7-6; J: TRBJ2-7; size: .; DNA: TGTGCCAGCAGCGGGGGACTAGCGGGGGATCACGAGCAGTACTTC; CDR3: CASSGGLAGDHEQYF
D: TRBD1; V: TRBV9; J: TRBJ2-7; size: once; DNA: TGTGCCAGCAGCGCCGACGGGACAGGGGCCTACGAGCAGTACTTC; CDR3: CASSADGTGAYEQYF
D: .; V: TRBV6-1; J: TRBJ1-1; size: .; DNA: TGTGCCGACACCGCCAGGGATCCGGACACTGAAGCTTTCTTT; CDR3: CADTARDPDTEAFF
D: .; V: TRBV28; J: TRBJ1-5; size: .; DNA: TGTGCCAGCAGTTTGCGTGTTCAGCCCCAGCATTTT; CDR3: CASSLRVQPQHF
D: .; V: TRBV7-2; J: TRBJ2-1; size: .; DNA: TGTGCCAGCAGGCCCGGCTCCTACAATGAGCAGTTCTTC; CDR3: CASRPGSYNEQFF
D: .; V: TRBV7-3; J: TRBJ1-2; size: .; DNA: TGTGCCAGCAGCTTAAGGGACAATAACTATGGCTACACCTTC; CDR3: CASSLRDNNYGYTF
D: TRBD1; V: TRBV9; J: TRBJ1-2; size: .; DNA: TGTGCCAGTGGGGGGACAGGGAGTGGGTACACCTTC; CDR3: CASGGTGSGYTF
D: TRBD2; V: TRBV9; J: TRBJ2-7; size: .; DNA: TGTGCCAGCAGCGTAGGGGCGGGGGACCTTGAGGAGCAGTACTTC; CDR3: CASSVGAGDLEEQYF
D: .; V: TRBV6-6; J: TRBJ1-1; size: .; DNA: TGTGCCAGCAGTTACGACGGGGGTGGCACTGAAGCTTTCTTT; CDR3: CASSYDGGGTEAFF
D: .; V: TRBV4-1; J: TRBJ1-5; size: .; DNA: TGCGCCAGCAGCCAAGAAGGCAGGCCTGATAGCAATCAGCCCCAGCATTTT; CDR3: CASSQEGRPDSNQPQHF
D: .; V: TRBV10-2; J: TRBJ1-2; size: .; DNA: TGCGCCAGCAGGGCGGGGGGTTCGAGTGGCTACACCTTC; CDR3: CASRAGGSSGYTF
D: .; V: TRBV30; J: TRBJ2-5; size: .; DNA: TGTGCCTGGAGTGGTACCAGGGCGGAGACCCAGTACTTC; CDR3: CAWSGTRAETQYF
D: .; V: TRBV5-6; J: TRBJ1-1; size: .; DNA: TGTGCCAGCAGCACCCTCGACAGGAACACTGAAGCTTTCTTT; CDR3: CASSTLDRNTEAFF
D: TRBD1; V: TRBV30; J: TRBJ1-5; size: .; DNA: TGTGCCTGGAAAGACAGGGATAATCAGCCCCAGCATTTT; CDR3: CAWKDRDNQPQHF
D: .; V: TRBV2; J: TRBJ1-6; size: .; DNA: TGTGCCAGCACCGAAGACAGCTCCTATAATTCACCCCTCCACTTT; CDR3: CASTEDSSYNSPLHF
D: TRBD1; V: TRBV9; J: TRBJ2-7; size: .; DNA: TGTGCCAGCAGCGCTAGCACCACCCGAGGGACAGGGGGCGCCAAACTGTACTTC; CDR3: CASSASTTRGTGGAKLYF
D: .; V: TRBV2; J: TRBJ2-3; size: .; DNA: TGTGCCAGCAGTTATTCGGGACTCCTAAAGAGCACAGATACGCAGTATTTT; CDR3: CASSYSGLLKSTDTQYF
D: .; V: TRBV7-3; J: TRBJ2-2; size: .; DNA: TGTGCCAGCAGCCATGGACAGACGAACACCGGGGAGCTGTTTTTT; CDR3: CASSHGQTNTGELFF
D: .; V: TRBV15; J: TRBJ1-5; size: .; DNA: TGTGCCACCAGCAGATTACGGGGGGATCAGCCCCAGCATTTT; CDR3: CATSRLRGDQPQHF
D: TRBD1; V: TRBV30; J: TRBJ1-5; size: .; DNA: TGTGCCTGGAGGCCCATGACAGGGACCTTTGTTAGCAATCAGCCCCAGCATTTT; CDR3: CAWRPMTGTFVSNQPQHF
D: TRBD1; V: TRBV7-8; J: TRBJ1-6; size: .; DNA: TGTGCCAGCACGGACAGGTGGCTCCTATATAATTCACCCCTCCACTTT; CDR3: CASTDRWLLYNSPLHF
D: TRBD1; V: TRBV27; J: TRBJ1-2; size: once; DNA: TGTGCCAGCAGGGGACAGGGTTTAATAAGTGGCTACACCTTC; CDR3: CASRGQGLISGYTF
D: .; V: TRBV27; J: TRBJ1-2; size: .; DNA: TGTGCCAGCAGTTTTTTTCCCGCCAGTAACTATGGCTACACCTTC; CDR3: CASSFFPASNYGYTF
D: TRBD1; V: TRBV15; J: TRBJ1-2; size: .; DNA: TGTGCCACCAGCGCACTCCGGGACAGTACCGCTTATGGCTACACCTTC; CDR3: CATSALRDSTAYGYTF
D: TRBD2; V: TRBV29-1; J: TRBJ2-7; size: once; DNA: TGCAGCGTTGAAGGGCTAGCGGGGGGTTACGAGCAGTACTTC; CDR3: CSVEGLAGGYEQYF
D: .; V: TRBV5-6; J: TRBJ1-2; size: few; DNA: TGTGCCAGCGGTATGACAGGCTATTCCGATGGCTACACCTTC; CDR3: CASGMTGYSDGYTF
D: .; V: TRBV5-1; J: TRBJ1-2; size: .; DNA: TGCGCCAGCAGCGCGGACTACTATGGCTACACCTTC; CDR3: CASSADYYGYTF
D: .; V: TRBV9; J: TRBJ2-3; size: .; DNA: TGTGCCAGCAGCGTATGGGCGGGGACCAACCCGGGGTATTTT; CDR3: CASSVWAGTNPGYF
D: TRBD2; V: TRBV5-1; J: TRBJ2-1; size: .; DNA: TGCGCCAGCAGCTTGGGAGCGGGGGCGAGCTCCTACAATGAGCAGTTCTTC; CDR3: CASSLGAGASSYNEQFF
D: .; V: TRBV19; J: TRBJ1-5; size: .; DNA: TGTGCCAGTAGTGTGGACAGAAATCAGCCCCAGCATTTT; CDR3: CASSVDRNQPQHF
D: .; V: TRBV7-6; J: TRBJ2-7; size: .; DNA: TGTGCCAGCAGCTTGGACACCTACGAGCAGTACTTC; CDR3: CASSLDTYEQYF
D: .; V: TRBV5-1; J: TRBJ1-3; size: .; DNA: TGCGCCAGCAGTGAGGAATTAGGAAACACCATATATTTT; CDR3: CASSEELGNTIYF
D: .; V: TRBV2; J: TRBJ2-3; size: .; DNA: TGTGCCAGCAGTGAAGGTTTTCTCGGTTATACGCAGTATTTT; CDR3: CASSEGFLGYTQYF
D: .; V: TRBV19; J: TRBJ1-2; size: .; DNA: TGTGCCAGTACCCCTTTCGGGAGTGGGGGCTACACCTTC; CDR3: CASTPFGSGGYTF
D: TRBD1; V: TRBV4-1; J: TRBJ1-1; size: .; DNA: TGCGCCAGCAGCCAAGATATTAGGGTAACAGGGGGTACGGTTGAAGCTTTCTTT; CDR3: CASSQDIRVTGGTVEAFF
D: .; V: TRBV7-6; J: TRBJ2-7; size: .; DNA: TGTGCCAGCAACGAGGGTCTCGGGTCCGAGCAGTACTTC; CDR3: CASNEGLGSEQYF
D: TRBD1; V: TRBV9; J: TRBJ2-3; size: .; DNA: TGTGCCAGCAGCGTAGCGGCGGGACAGGGGACCATACCGCAGTATTTT; CDR3: CASSVAAGQGTIPQYF
D: .; V: TRBV29-1; J: TRBJ2-7; size: .; DNA: TGCAGCGTTGAACTGGCAGGGCGCTACGAGCAGTACTTC; CDR3: CSVELAGRYEQYF
D: TRBD1; V: TRBV7-3; J: TRBJ1-1; size: .; DNA: TGTGCCAGCAGCCAATCAGGGGGCGTGAACACTGAAGCTTTCTTT; CDR3: CASSQSGGVNTEAFF